The next 28 T cell receptor beta chains were all read from a single sample in a study of cytomegalovirus exposure and HLA in healthy donors. Both 60 Vbeta primers and 13 Jbeta primers went into the PCR. This table comes from immunoSEQ multiplex PCR, and its TCRdb copy is limited to in-frame clones, with some not included. The table records some 190,000 clones, more than 60% of them present only once. Sequenced material: PBMCs. The receptors shown here come from a man aged 18 to 30 in good health and CMV-seronegative.

The rearrangement links TRBV30 to TRBJ2-1; D not resolved. The CDR3 runs 16 residues. Trimming shortened V by 1 base and J by 5 bases, and 18 bases separated the two germline ends. The germline CDR1 and CDR2 sequences are GTSNPN and SVGIG (reference sequence). CDR3 nucleotides: TGTGCCTGGAGTGCTTGGGCCGTAAGAAGGAACAATGAGCAGTTCTTC. Protein: CAWSAWAVRRNNEQFF.

This chain uses TRBV4-3 with TRBJ2-1; the match to TRBD2 covers 10 bases. The germline gives CDR1 LGHNA, CDR2 YSLEER. Losses at the gene ends were 3 bases for V and 7 bases for J; bases not matched to a gene: 9. This CDR3 is 16 amino acids long. CDR3 residues: CASSQGISGGRNEQFF. The CDR3 DNA follows: TGCGCCAGCAGCCAGGGTATTAGCGGGGGGCGAAATGAGCAGTTCTTC.

V is TRBV19 and J is TRBJ2-3; unclear D gene. CDR1 is LNHDA and CDR2 is SQIVND in the germline V gene (reference sequence). This CDR3 contains 15 residues. The V end was cut by 5 bases, the J end by 0 bases, with 12 bases between. The CDR3 region is CASSSVARSTDTQYF. The CDR3 DNA is TGTGCCAGTAGTTCCGTAGCCCGTAGCACAGATACGCAGTATTTT.

This chain joins TRBV28 and TRBJ2-7; TRBD1 matches at 7 bases. CDR3 length: 13 residues. CDR1 is MDHEN and CDR2 is SYDVKM in the germline V gene. After removal of 6 bases from V and 2 bases from J, the junction contained 4 bases not matched to a gene. CDR3 coding DNA: TGTGCCAGCAGGAGGGGGCTTCCCTACGAGCAGTACTTC. Its translation is CASRRGLPYEQYF.

The gene calls are TRBV27 and TRBJ1-5; maybe TRBD1 (5 bases). V shed 3 bases and J shed 10 bases, with 19 bases lying between them. This CDR3 spans 15 amino acids. The V gene's germline CDR1 is MNHEY and CDR2 SMNVEV (reference sequence). DNA of the CDR3: TGTGCCAGCAGTTTTAAGGGGATATCGAAGAGCCCCCAGCATTTT. It codes for CASSFKGISKSPQHF.

The table lists this clone with a few counts. V and J are TRBV6-6 and TRBJ1-4; TRBD1 matches at 8 bases. V trimming: 10 bases; J trimming: 10 bases; junction bases outside the gene matches: 8. CDR1 is MNHNY, CDR2 SVGAGI, per germline (reference sequence). CDR3 length: 12 amino acids. This CDR3 is CATQGAQVKLFF. As DNA, the CDR3 is TGTGCCACCCAGGGGGCGCAGGTAAAACTGTTTTTT.

This clone showed up just a few times. The chain is built from TRBV4-1 and TRBJ2-2, with 7 bases aligning to TRBD2. CDR1 and CDR2 (germline): MGHRA, YSYEKL. Trimming took 6 bases from V and 5 from J; bases not matched to a gene: 12. This CDR3 comprises 16 residues. CDR3 bases: TGCGCCAGCAGTCCTTATCCTAGCGGAGGGACCGGGGAGCTGTTTTTT. This translates into CASSPYPSGGTGELFF.

The chain is built from TRBV6-6 and TRBJ2-1; D possibly corresponds to TRBD2 (6 bases). The germline V gene encodes CDR1 MNHNY and CDR2 SVGAGI (reference sequence). The CDR3 loop spans 16 amino acids. The ends were cut back, 6 bases at V and 0 bases at J, with 15 bases in the middle. The CDR3 region has the DNA TGTGCCAGCAGCCCGGCGGGGCCGAGCTCCTACAATGAGCAGTTCTTC. Its protein product is CASSPAGPSSYNEQFF.

The gene calls are TRBV7-2 and TRBJ2-1; tentative D call: TRBD1 (6 bases). The CDR3 loop spans 12 amino acids. Deletions cut 5 bases from V and 8 bases from J, with 10 bases between. CDR1 SGHTA and CDR2 FQGNSA come from the germline V gene. DNA for the CDR3: TGTGCCAGCAGCGCCAGGGGCTATGAGCAGTTCTTC. Translation gives CASSARGYEQFF.

The chain uses TRBV30 and TRBJ1-3, with D possibly TRBD1 on 6 matching bases. The CDR3 extends over 14 amino acids. With 1 base removed from V and 4 bases from J, the gap between germline ends came to 11 bases. CDR1 is GTSNPN and CDR2 is SVGIG in the germline V gene (reference sequence). Here the CDR3 DNA reads TGTGCCTGGAGTGGGGGGACACCGGGAAACACCATATATTTT. It specifies CAWSGGTPGNTIYF.

V usage is TRBV7-8 and J usage is TRBJ1-5; the match to TRBD1 covers 12 bases. The CDR3 is 16 residues long. Per the germline V gene, CDR1 is SGHVS and CDR2 is FQNEAQ. J gave up 5 bases and V 5 bases, and 7 bases lay outside the gene matches. DNA of the CDR3: TGTGCCAGCAGCACTGGGACAGGGGGCCCCTATCAGCCCCAGCATTTT. It translates to CASSTGTGGPYQPQHF.

There are a few counts of this clone. The chain recombines TRBV7-2 with TRBJ2-7; a possible D gene is TRBD2 (5 bases). Deletions cut 4 bases from V and 3 bases from J, with 10 bases between. Germline CDR1 reads SGHTA; CDR2 reads FQGNSA. The CDR3 covers 13 residues. The CDR3 DNA sequence: TGTGCCAGCAGCTCCACTAGTTTCTACGAGCAGTACTTC. Residues: CASSSTSFYEQYF.

The V call is TRBV9, the J call TRBJ2-3; 15 bases agree with TRBD2. Trimming at V came to 2 bases and at J to 1 base, leaving 5 bases not matched to a gene. Germline V gene sequence: CDR1 SGDLS, CDR2 YYNGEE. The length of the CDR3 is 18 residues. CDR3 residues: CASSVGTSGGFGTDTQYF. CDR3 nucleotides: TGTGCCAGCAGCGTCGGGACTAGCGGGGGGTTCGGCACAGATACGCAGTATTTT.

The chain uses TRBV4-3 and TRBJ2-2, with 9 positions matching TRBD2. The CDR3 runs to 18 residues. The germline V gene encodes CDR1 LGHNA and CDR2 YSLEER. The J segment lost 0 bases and the V segment lost 0 bases, leaving 5 bases of the junction unmatched. CDR3 region: CASSQDGLAGPNTGELFF. In DNA, the CDR3 is TGCGCCAGCAGCCAAGATGGTCTAGCGGGACCGAACACCGGGGAGCTGTTTTTT.

This clone was counted a single time. V and J are TRBV7-2 and TRBJ2-3, with no clear D. Germline V gene sequence: CDR1 SGHTA, CDR2 FQGNSA. The CDR3 spans 12 residues. Trimming shortened V by 5 bases and J by 2 bases, and 5 bases separated the two germline ends. This chain's CDR3 is CASSPSTDTQYF. For the CDR3, the DNA is TGTGCCAGCAGCCCCTCCACAGATACGCAGTATTTT.

This chain joins TRBV27 and TRBJ2-7, with TRBD1 matching over 11 bases. This CDR3 is 15 amino acids long. The V gene end was trimmed by 5 bases and the J gene end by 6 bases; junction bases not matched to a gene: 9. Germline V CDR1 and CDR2: MNHEY, SMNVEV (reference sequence). The CDR3 sequence: CASSPWTGGFIEQYF. The CDR3 nucleotides are TGTGCCAGCAGTCCATGGACAGGGGGCTTCATCGAGCAGTACTTC.

In its sample, this clone was seen a few times. The rearrangement uses TRBV4-2 and TRBJ2-7; 7 bases match TRBD2. The CDR3 spans 16 residues. After removal of 0 bases from V and 4 bases from J, the junction contained 9 bases not matched to a gene. CDR1 and CDR2 (germline): LGHNA, YNFKEQ. This chain's CDR3 is CASSQDQASGRYEQYF. CDR3 in DNA: TGTGCCAGCAGCCAAGATCAGGCTAGCGGTCGTTACGAGCAGTACTTC.

CDR3: CAWNSLSRETQYF. For the CDR3, the DNA is TGTGCCTGGAACTCACTTTCCCGAGAGACCCAGTACTTC. V usage is TRBV30 and J usage is TRBJ2-5; D uncertain. V was pared by 4 bases and J by 4 bases, with 13 bases between. Germline V lookup: CDR1 GTSNPN, CDR2 SVGIG (reference sequence). This CDR3 comprises 13 residues.

V gene TRBV29-1 combines with J gene TRBJ2-7; possible D gene TRBD1, 5 bases. The CDR3 loop spans 12 amino acids. Between the trimmed V and J ends, which lost 7 bases and 3 bases, there was a span of 13 bases. Germline-derived CDR1 and CDR2 are SQVTM and ANQGSEA. CDR3 nucleotides: TGCAGCGCCCAGGGTAGGGTCTACGAGCAGTACTTC. Translated, it gives CSAQGRVYEQYF.

The DNA of the CDR3 is TGTGCCAGCAGCGTAGGCATAGGGGCTTCGAACCCCCCTGAAGCTTTCTTT. It specifies CASSVGIGASNPPEAFF. The chain recombines TRBV9 with TRBJ1-1; D is perhaps TRBD1 (5 bases). The V end lost 0 bases, the J end lost 6 bases, and 21 bases lay between the germline ends. Per the germline V gene, CDR1 is SGDLS and CDR2 is YYNGEE. This CDR3 is 17 amino acids long.

The chain uses TRBV19 and TRBJ1-2; 9 nucleotides line up with TRBD1. The CDR3 is 13 residues long. Germline lookup yields CDR1 LNHDA and CDR2 SQIVND (reference sequence). V trimming: 8 bases; J trimming: 5 bases; junction bases outside the gene matches: 6. The DNA of the CDR3 is TGTGCCAGTTCTTACGGACAGGGGTATGGCTACACCTTC. Residues: CASSYGQGYGYTF.

This clone turned up a few times. The chain has TRBV28 and TRBJ1-5, with D possibly TRBD1 on 6 matching bases. This CDR3 has 15 residues. CDR1 and CDR2 from the germline V gene are MDHEN and SYDVKM. V shed 6 bases and J shed 0 bases, with 12 bases lying between them. The CDR3 region is CASRQGMYSNQPQHF. The DNA of the CDR3 is TGTGCCAGCAGACAGGGAATGTATAGCAATCAGCCCCAGCATTTT.

The rearrangement links TRBV7-8 to TRBJ2-3, with D possibly TRBD2 on 6 matching bases. V lost 5 bases, J lost 3 bases, and 12 bases lay in between. Germline lookup yields CDR1 SGHVS and CDR2 FQNEAQ. This CDR3 is built from 14 residues. The CDR3 DNA reads TGTGCCAGCAGCCGGGGCGGGGTGACAGATACGCAGTATTTT. It is translated as CASSRGGVTDTQYF.

In its sample, this clone was seen a few times. This CDR3 reads CASSDRTGWGEQYF. CDR3 DNA: TGTGCCAGCAGTGACCGGACAGGCTGGGGCGAGCAGTACTTC. The chain uses TRBV6-1 and TRBJ2-7; 7 bases match TRBD1. J gave up 6 bases and V 3 bases, and 8 bases lay outside the gene matches. Germline lookup yields CDR1 MNHNS and CDR2 SASEGT. The CDR3 has 14 residues.

The genes are TRBV6-6 and TRBJ1-5; maybe TRBD1 (5 bases). CDR1 MNHNY and CDR2 SVGAGI come from the germline V gene (reference sequence). Deletions cut 7 bases from V and 6 bases from J, with 16 bases between. This CDR3 has 14 residues. The CDR3 DNA reads TGTGCCAGCAACACGGGGGGGGTGGTTCAGCCCCAGCATTTT. It specifies CASNTGGVVQPQHF.

This chain links TRBV5-1 with TRBJ1-1; D perhaps matches TRBD1 (5 bases). The germline CDR1 and CDR2 sequences are SGHRS and YFSETQ. CDR3 length: 14 residues. The V and J ends lost 4 bases and 1 base respectively, with 11 bases between them. This chain's CDR3 is CASSRDWGNTEAFF. CDR3 coding DNA: TGCGCCAGCAGCAGGGACTGGGGGAACACTGAAGCTTTCTTT.

V gene TRBV19 combines with J gene TRBJ1-1, with 8 nucleotides matching TRBD1. CDR3 length: 15 residues. Germline CDR1 and CDR2: LNHDA and SQIVND (reference sequence). J was trimmed by 5 bases and V by 4 bases; bases with no gene match: 9. Here the CDR3 DNA reads TGTGCCAGTAGTACCGCCGACAGGGGACGGACTGAAGCTTTCTTT. Encoded protein: CASSTADRGRTEAFF. Using reference TRBV19 and TRBJ1-1 for the parts outside the CDR3, the full variable domain is DGGITQSPKYLFRKEGQNVTLSCEQNLNHDAMYWYRQDPGQGLRLIYYSQIVNDFQKGDIAEGYSVSREKKESFPLTVTSAQKNPTAFYLCASSTADRGRTEAFFGQGTRLTVV.

This clone came up once. V and J are TRBV29-1 and TRBJ2-2; D is unclear. The V gene lost 3 bases and the J gene lost 7 bases, with 9 bases spanning the gap. The CDR3 has 12 residues. Germline V gene data show CDR1 as SQVTM and CDR2 as ANQGSEA. In DNA, the CDR3 is TGCAGCGTTGAGGGCGAGAACGGGGAGCTGTTTTTT. Translating it yields CSVEGENGELFF.